Below are 19 T cell receptor beta chains sequenced from a single sample in a study of Graves' ophthalmopathy and Graves' hyperthyroidism. Amplification of the TCR beta CDR3 regions used RNA transcripts (as template). RT-PCR with HTBI primers came first, then second-round multiplex PCR. TCRdb analysed the multiplex PCR reads with MiXCR anew, one entry per CDR3 protein. The table records a few hundred thousand distinct CDR3 sequences, around a fifth of them present only once. Sequences were obtained from peripheral blood. The receptors here all came from a woman between 50 and 59 years old with Graves' ophthalmopathy.

This clonotype was detected many times. The gene calls are TRBV29-1 and TRBJ1-1; a possible D gene is TRBD1 (6 bases). With 8 bases removed from V and 5 bases from J, the gap between germline ends came to 12 bases. Germline V gene lookup returns CDR1 SQVTM and CDR2 ANQGSEA. This CDR3 is 11 amino acids long. Here the CDR3 reads CSYGRGTEAFF. The CDR3 DNA reads as TGCAGCTATGGAAGGGGGACTGAAGCTTTCTTT.

The chain joins TRBV24-1 to TRBJ2-7; D gene uncertain. The CDR3 is 15 amino acids. The germline CDR1 and CDR2 sequences are KGHDR and SFDVKD. The V gene lost 3 bases and the J gene lost 0 bases, with 11 bases spanning the gap. CDR3 sequence (DNA): TGTGCCACCAGTGATCCTGCCAACAGCTCCTACGAGCAGTACTTC. It codes for CATSDPANSSYEQYF.

This clonotype appeared many times. This CDR3 reads CSVEAGTLTGTQYF. For the CDR3, the DNA is TGCAGCGTTGAAGCCGGGACGCTTACTGGGACCCAGTACTTC. This chain uses TRBV29-1 with TRBJ2-5, with D tentatively TRBD1 or TRBD2 (5 bases each). V was pared by 1 base and J by 7 bases, with 16 bases between. The CDR3 consists of 14 residues. Germline V gives CDR1 SQVTM, CDR2 ANQGSEA.

This clonotype showed up many times. V and J are TRBV20-1 and TRBJ2-5; 8 bases map to TRBD2. Germline V gives CDR1 DFQATT, CDR2 SNEGSKA (reference sequence). CDR3 size: 15 residues. With 1 base clipped from V and 2 bases from J, the junction kept 6 bases outside the gene matches. CDR3 protein: CSARAIAGRQETQYF. DNA for the CDR3: TGCAGTGCTAGAGCAATAGCGGGGAGACAAGAGACCCAGTACTTC.

This clonotype has at least ten counts. V is TRBV6-2 or TRBV6-3 and J is TRBJ2-5; 13 bases fit TRBD2. CDR3 length: 16 amino acids. Germline V gene lookup returns CDR1 MNHEY and CDR2 SVGEGT. V lost 4 bases to trimming and J lost 3 bases; unmatched junction nucleotides: 5. The CDR3, as DNA: TGTGCCAGCAGTTCCGGACTAGCGGGAGAGAAAGAGACCCAGTACTTC. Protein: CASSSGLAGEKETQYF.

The sample holds many counts of this clonotype. The genes are TRBV7-6 and TRBJ1-5; possible D gene TRBD1, 5 bases. The CDR3 totals 15 residues. The V end was cut by 2 bases, the J end by 2 bases, with 10 bases between. Germline V gives CDR1 SGHVS, CDR2 FNYEAQ. CDR3 sequence: CASSLSGIRNQPQHF. The CDR3 DNA is TGTGCCAGCAGCTTATCAGGGATACGCAATCAGCCCCAGCATTTT. Based on the CDR3 plus reference TRBV7-6 and TRBJ1-5, the full variable domain is GAGVSQSPRYKVTKRGQDVALRCDPISGHVSLYWYRQALGQGPEFLTYFNYEAQQDKSGLPNDRFSAERPEGSISTLTIQRTEQRDSAMYRCASSLSGIRNQPQHFGDGTRLSIL.

CDR3 sequence: CASMAGGAFSEQYF. The CDR3 DNA reads as TGTGCCAGCATGGCGGGGGGCGCGTTCTCCGAGCAGTACTTC. The gene calls are TRBV27 and TRBJ2-7; 8 positions match TRBD2. CDR1 is MNHEY, CDR2 SMNVEV, per germline (reference sequence). With V trimmed by 7 bases and J by 6 bases, 11 bases remained unmatched. The CDR3 consists of 14 residues.

The V and J genes are TRBV18 and TRBJ2-1; D gene unclear. CDR3 length equals 12 residues. V lost 2 bases to trimming and J lost 8 bases, with 7 bases between them. From germline, CDR1 is KGHSH and CDR2 LQKENI. CDR3 nucleotide sequence: TGTGCCAGCTCACCAGTCCGGTATGAGCAGTTCTTC. Amino acid sequence: CASSPVRYEQFF.

This clonotype was seen many times. This rearrangement joins TRBV28 to TRBJ2-7; D remains unclear. V was clipped by 6 bases and J by 9 bases, with 15 bases between them. From germline, CDR1 is MDHEN and CDR2 SYDVKM. The CDR3 extends over 12 amino acids. The CDR3 bases are TGTGCCAGCAGGTCATCGACTTCTAGGCAGTACTTC. Translating it yields CASRSSTSRQYF.

Notes on this clonotype: A much larger clone differs by one base, so this may be a read error. The V gene is TRBV3-1, the J gene TRBJ1-1; tentative D call: TRBD1 (5 bases). Per germline, CDR1 LGHDT and CDR2 YNNKEL (reference sequence). This CDR3 is built from 14 residues. The V and J ends lost 2 bases and 5 bases respectively, with 12 bases between them. The DNA for the CDR3 is TGTGCCAGCAGCCAACTACAGGATCGAACTGAAGCTTTCTTT. This encodes CASSQLQDRTEAFF. Drawing the rest from reference TRBV3-1 and TRBJ1-1, the complete variable domain is DTAVSQTPKYLVTQMGNDKSIKCEQNLGHDTMYWYKQDSKKFLKIMFSYNNKELIINETVPNRFSPKSPDKAHLNLHINSLELGDSAVYFCASSQLQDRTEAFFGQGTRLTVV.

The V gene is TRBV7-8, the J gene TRBJ1-3, with a weak D call TRBD1 (5 bases). This CDR3 region has 16 residues. The ends were cut back, 5 bases at V and 2 bases at J, with 16 bases in the middle. The germline CDR1 and CDR2 sequences are SGHVS and FQNEAQ. The CDR3 sequence: CASSQNTVGAGNTIYF. DNA for the CDR3: TGTGCCAGCAGCCAAAACACAGTGGGGGCTGGAAACACCATATATTTT.

This clonotype has at least ten counts. V and J are TRBV12-3 or TRBV12-4 and TRBJ1-2; tentative D call: TRBD1 (6 bases). This CDR3 is built from 11 residues. The V and J ends lost 5 bases and 13 bases respectively, with 14 bases between them. CDR3: CASSLGGPSTF. DNA for the CDR3: TGTGCCAGCAGTCTGGGGGGGCCGAGCACCTTC.

This clonotype has ten or more counts. V and J are TRBV5-1 and TRBJ2-7; a possible D gene is TRBD1 (7 bases). The V gene's germline CDR1 is SGHRS and CDR2 YFSETQ. Trimming left V 0 bases short and J 0 bases short, with 10 bases between. This CDR3 has 15 residues. CDR3 bases: TGCGCCAGCAGCTTGGGGCAGGGGGGCTCCTACGAGCAGTACTTC. As protein: CASSLGQGGSYEQYF.

At least ten counts were recorded for this clonotype. The genes are TRBV2 and TRBJ2-2, with D tentatively TRBD2 (5 bases). Germline V CDR1 and CDR2: SNHLY, FYNNEI. The CDR3 contains 15 residues. V was cut by 6 bases and J by 0 bases, with 11 bases left in between. CDR3 DNA: TGTGCCAGCAGCGGGGAAAACGCGAACACCGGGGAGCTGTTTTTT. Its protein product is CASSGENANTGELFF.

In this sample, this clonotype turned up many times. V is TRBV5-1 and J is TRBJ1-6; tentative D call: TRBD1 (5 bases). Germline CDR1 and CDR2: SGHRS and YFSETQ. The ends were cut back, 1 base at V and 6 bases at J, with 11 bases in the middle. The CDR3 extends over 15 amino acids. The CDR3 DNA reads as TGCGCCAGCAGCTTGTGGCCAGGGAGTAATTCACCCCTCCACTTT. Translated: CASSLWPGSNSPLHF.

This clonotype was seen at least ten times. The chain couples TRBV6-5 to TRBJ1-1; no clear D gene. The V end was cut by 8 bases, the J end by 4 bases, with 8 bases between. Germline V gene data show CDR1 as MNHEY and CDR2 as SVGAGI. The CDR3 consists of 11 residues. CDR3 nucleotides: TGTGCCAGCTATTGGGGCACTGAAGCTTTCTTT. It translates to CASYWGTEAFF.

This clonotype showed up many times. The J gene is TRBJ2-7, the V gene TRBV20-1, with D hard to call. V gave up 3 bases and J gave up 2 bases, with 8 bases separating them. Germline values: CDR1 DFQATT, CDR2 SNEGSKA (reference sequence). The CDR3 runs 12 residues. CDR3 coding DNA: TGCAGTGCTAGCCGGACCACCTACGAGCAGTACTTC. Its translation is CSASRTTYEQYF.

This clonotype showed up many times. The chain joins TRBV15 to TRBJ1-2; unclear D gene. The CDR3 is 12 residues long. From germline, CDR1 is LNHNV and CDR2 YYDKDF (reference sequence). Trimming removed 0 bases at V and 5 bases at J, with 4 bases between. CDR3 residues: CATSREAYGYTF. The DNA of the CDR3 is TGTGCCACCAGCAGAGAGGCGTATGGCTACACCTTC. The full variable domain, in which reference TRBV15 and TRBJ1-2 provide the parts outside the CDR3, is DAMVIQNPRYQVTQFGKPVTLSCSQTLNHNVMYWYQQKSSQAPKLLFHYYDKDFNNEADTPDNFQSRRPNTSFCFLDIRSPGLGDTAMYLCATSREAYGYTFGSGTRLTVV.

This clonotype was seen ten or more times. The chain combines TRBV12-5 with TRBJ2-3; 11 bases agree with TRBD2. Germline loops: CDR1 LGHNT, CDR2 FRNRAP. V lost 5 bases and J lost 5; bases outside the gene matches: 12. The CDR3 runs 17 residues. The CDR3 region is CASGPEILAGVVDTQYF. The CDR3 nucleotides are TGTGCTAGTGGTCCCGAGATACTAGCGGGAGTGGTAGATACGCAGTATTTT.